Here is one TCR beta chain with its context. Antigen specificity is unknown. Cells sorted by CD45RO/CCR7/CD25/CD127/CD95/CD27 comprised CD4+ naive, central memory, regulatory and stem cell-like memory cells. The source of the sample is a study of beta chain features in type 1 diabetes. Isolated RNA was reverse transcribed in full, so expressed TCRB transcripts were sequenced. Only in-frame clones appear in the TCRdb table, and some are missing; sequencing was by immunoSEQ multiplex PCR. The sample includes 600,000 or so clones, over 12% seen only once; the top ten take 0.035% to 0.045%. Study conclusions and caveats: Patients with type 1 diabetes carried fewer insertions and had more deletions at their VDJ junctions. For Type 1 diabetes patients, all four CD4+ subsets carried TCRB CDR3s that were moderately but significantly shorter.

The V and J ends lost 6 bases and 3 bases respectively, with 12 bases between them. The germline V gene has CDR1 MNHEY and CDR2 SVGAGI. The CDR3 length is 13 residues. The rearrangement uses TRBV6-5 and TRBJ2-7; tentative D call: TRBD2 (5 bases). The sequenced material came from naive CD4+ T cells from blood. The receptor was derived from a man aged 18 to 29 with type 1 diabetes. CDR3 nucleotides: TGTGCCAGCAGCCTCGGGATTAACTACGAGCAGTACTTC. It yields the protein CASSLGINYEQYF.